One and the same sample provided the 23 T cell receptor beta chains below, sequenced in a study of CD8 T cells in Susac syndrome. The RNA input was about 0.5 to 1 ug, and it was reverse transcribed with random hexamers. TCRdb reanalysed the immunoSEQ multiplex PCR reads using MiXCR and keeps one entry per CDR3 protein. The sample records roughly 44,000 distinct CDR3 sequences, 90% to 95% being singletons. Sample: CD8+ T cells from PBMCs. Receptor source: a human donor in good health.

The CDR3, as DNA: TGTGCCAGCAGTGAGCGGGACAGGGGGTACAATGAGCAGTTCTTC. It is translated as CASSERDRGYNEQFF. The V call is TRBV2, the J call TRBJ2-1; 11 positions match TRBD1. The CDR3 covers 15 residues. V gave up 3 bases and J gave up 4 bases; unmatched junction bases: 2. The V gene's germline CDR1 is SNHLY and CDR2 FYNNEI.

The chain uses TRBV3-1 and TRBJ2-3, with TRBD2 matching 9 bases. CDR1 is LGHDT, CDR2 YNNKEL, per germline (reference sequence). This CDR3 has 17 amino acids. Trimming took 1 base from V and 3 from J; bases not matched to a gene: 8. CDR3 residues: CASSQGLAGSRTDTQYF. As DNA, the CDR3 is TGTGCCAGCAGCCAAGGGCTAGCGGGGAGTAGAACAGATACGCAGTATTTT.

The V call is TRBV4-1, the J call TRBJ2-3, with 14 bases aligning to TRBD2. The V and J ends lost 2 bases and 0 bases, in that order; junction bases with no gene match: 1. CDR3 length: 17 amino acids. The germline V gene has CDR1 MGHRA and CDR2 YSYEKL. The CDR3 here is CASSQRLAGGSTDTQYF. The CDR3 DNA reads as TGCGCCAGCAGCCAACGACTAGCGGGAGGGAGCACAGATACGCAGTATTTT.

The gene calls are TRBV20-1 and TRBJ1-2, with D uncertain. Germline V gene sequence: CDR1 DFQATT, CDR2 SNEGSKA (reference sequence). The CDR3 totals 14 residues. Trimming took off 4 bases at V and 1 base at J, with 13 bases between the two ends. Here the CDR3 reads CSATRHDNNYGYTF. The CDR3 coding sequence is TGCAGTGCTACCAGACACGACAATAACTATGGCTACACCTTC.

This clonotype was counted once. This chain links TRBV5-4 with TRBJ2-1, with 8 positions matching TRBD2. The CDR3 is 16 residues long. CDR1 is SGHNT, CDR2 YYREEE, per germline (reference sequence). V shed 2 bases and J 7 bases; nucleotides not matched to a gene: 11. CDR3 in DNA: TGTGCCAGCAGCTTCATCGGTGGACTAGCCGGGAATGAGCAGTTCTTC. It translates to CASSFIGGLAGNEQFF.

V and J are TRBV4-1 and TRBJ2-1, with D possibly being TRBD2 (5 bases). V lost 4 bases, J lost 1 base, and 29 bases lay in between. Germline V lookup: CDR1 MGHRA, CDR2 YSYEKL. The CDR3 is made up of 21 amino acids. The CDR3 region has the DNA TGCGCCAGCAGCCCGCTCCCCCCTTTGACTAAGGCGGGTCCTTCCTACAATGAGCAGTTCTTC. It codes for CASSPLPPLTKAGPSYNEQFF.

In its sample, this clonotype was seen once. CDR3 sequence (DNA): TGCGCCAGCAGCCGCCGGGGGGACCCTTACGGTGAGCAGTTCTTC. Translated: CASSRRGDPYGEQFF. The chain joins TRBV4-1 to TRBJ2-1; TRBD2 agrees at 7 bases. The V gene's germline CDR1 is MGHRA and CDR2 YSYEKL. With V trimmed by 4 bases and J by 9 bases, 12 bases remained unmatched. The CDR3 has 15 amino acids.

The rearrangement uses TRBV12-3 or TRBV12-4 and TRBJ1-4; 10 positions match TRBD1. The V and J ends lost 5 bases and 7 bases, in that order; junction bases with no gene match: 7. The CDR3 runs to 15 residues. In DNA, the CDR3 is TGTGCCAGCAGTCCGGCGACAGGGGGCGGTGAAAAACTGTTTTTT. Its translation: CASSPATGGGEKLFF.

The rearrangement links TRBV24-1 to TRBJ2-2; D might be TRBD2 (5 bases). The CDR3 runs to 12 residues. V lost 10 bases and J lost 6, with 11 bases in between. Looked up from germline, CDR1 is KGHDR and CDR2 is SFDVKD. CDR3 protein: CATSPGAGELFF. CDR3 nucleotides: TGTGCCACTTCGCCCGGGGCCGGGGAGCTGTTTTTT.

The rearrangement joins TRBV20-1 to TRBJ2-7, with 12 bases that match TRBD2. The CDR3 is 15 residues long. V trimming: 1 base; J trimming: 7 bases; junction bases outside the gene matches: 8. The V gene's germline CDR1 is DFQATT and CDR2 SNEGSKA (reference sequence). CDR3 in amino acids: CSARVLAGGPREQYF. As DNA, the CDR3 is TGCAGTGCTAGAGTCCTAGCGGGAGGGCCGAGGGAGCAGTACTTC.

The V gene is TRBV5-4, the J gene TRBJ1-1; no firm D call. The ends were cut back, 4 bases at V and 0 bases at J, with 7 bases in the middle. Germline lookup yields CDR1 SGHNT and CDR2 YYREEE (reference sequence). The CDR3 extends over 13 amino acids. CDR3 sequence (DNA): TGTGCCAGCAGCCTCTTAGTGAACACTGAAGCTTTCTTT. It specifies CASSLLVNTEAFF.

The chain uses TRBV15 and TRBJ2-7; D is ambiguous. Trimming took 1 base from V and 2 from J, leaving 9 bases between them. Germline V gene lookup returns CDR1 LNHNV and CDR2 YYDKDF (reference sequence). The CDR3 extends over 14 amino acids. CDR3 amino acids: CATSRGGATYEQYF. CDR3 nucleotides: TGTGCCACCAGCAGAGGTGGAGCCACCTACGAGCAGTACTTC.

This sequence joins TRBV10-3 and TRBJ2-7, with 12 bases that match TRBD2. Losses at the gene ends were 9 bases for V and 7 bases for J; bases not matched to a gene: 4. There are 12 residues in the CDR3. The V gene's germline CDR1 is ENHRY and CDR2 SYGVKD. CDR3 in DNA: TGTGCCATTGGACTAGCGGGAAGAGAGCAGTACTTC. Its translation: CAIGLAGREQYF.

This clonotype was found a few times. The chain is built from TRBV7-6 and TRBJ2-5; TRBD1 is a possible D gene (6 bases). This CDR3 comprises 14 residues. The V gene's germline CDR1 is SGHVS and CDR2 FNYEAQ. V was trimmed by 0 bases and J by 5 bases, leaving 10 bases between them. CDR3 region: CASSLAGGGETQYF. Written as DNA, the CDR3 is TGTGCCAGCAGCTTAGCTGGGGGCGGGGAGACCCAGTACTTC.

V and J are TRBV28 and TRBJ2-7; TRBD2 is a possible D gene (5 bases). CDR1 and CDR2 from the germline V gene are MDHEN and SYDVKM. The CDR3 loop spans 12 amino acids. The V gene lost 7 bases and the J gene lost 9 bases, with 16 bases spanning the gap. In nucleotides, the CDR3 is TGTGCCAGCACCCTAAGGCTAGCCTTGCAGTACTTC. Translation: CASTLRLALQYF.

J is TRBJ2-1 and V is TRBV7-9; 14 nucleotides match TRBD2. This CDR3 comprises 15 residues. Germline V CDR1 and CDR2: SEHNR, FQNEAQ (reference sequence). The V and J ends lost 3 bases and 8 bases, in that order; junction bases with no gene match: 3. Written as DNA, the CDR3 is TGTGCCAGCAGCTTGACTAGCGGGAGGGCCGATGAGCAGTTCTTC. Its translation is CASSLTSGRADEQFF.

The chain carries TRBV4-2 and TRBJ2-7; a weak D match, TRBD2 (6 bases). The germline gives CDR1 LGHNA, CDR2 YNFKEQ. The V gene lost 5 bases and the J gene lost 6 bases, with 14 bases spanning the gap. The CDR3 covers 13 residues. The CDR3 DNA reads as TGTGCCAGCAGCGCACTAGGAGCGGGCGAGCAGTACTTC. It codes for CASSALGAGEQYF.

This clonotype was picked up one time. The chain's CDR3 is CASSFGGGNEQFF. Here the CDR3 DNA reads TGTGCCAGCAGCTTCGGGGGTGGGAATGAGCAGTTCTTC. J is TRBJ2-1 and V is TRBV7-9; a weak D match, TRBD2 (6 bases). Germline V gene sequence: CDR1 SEHNR, CDR2 FQNEAQ (reference sequence). This CDR3 is 13 amino acids long. V lost 3 bases, J lost 7 bases, and 10 bases lay in between.

This chain uses TRBV27 with TRBJ2-7; 10 bases map to TRBD2. Trimming cost V 5 bases and J 5 bases; bases outside gene matches: 9. The V gene's germline CDR1 is MNHEY and CDR2 SMNVEV (reference sequence). This CDR3 has 15 amino acids. The CDR3 DNA sequence: TGTGCCAGCAGTCCTTTGTCTAGCGGGAGAAACGAGCAGTACTTC. It encodes CASSPLSSGRNEQYF.

The gene calls are TRBV6-2 or TRBV6-3 and TRBJ1-5; D is undetermined. Germline CDR1 MNHEY, CDR2 SVGEGT. The CDR3 covers 16 residues. Trimming removed 0 bases from V and 0 bases from J, with 9 bases in between. CDR3 in amino acids: CASSYSQDLSNQPQHF. The CDR3 coding sequence is TGTGCCAGCAGTTACTCCCAGGATCTTAGCAATCAGCCCCAGCATTTT.

The rearrangement joins TRBV3-1 to TRBJ2-1; D remains unclear. The germline V and J ends were trimmed by 0 bases and 0 bases, with 6 bases remaining between them. CDR1 and CDR2 from the germline V gene are LGHDT and YNNKEL (reference sequence). The CDR3 has 15 residues. CDR3 DNA: TGTGCCAGCAGCCAAGATCTGAGCTCCTACAATGAGCAGTTCTTC. Its protein is CASSQDLSSYNEQFF.

The J gene is TRBJ2-7, the V gene TRBV28, with a possible D match to TRBD1 (6 bases). This CDR3 spans 15 amino acids. V lost 6 bases and J 0 bases, leaving 15 bases between the germline ends. Germline CDR1 and CDR2: MDHEN and SYDVKM. CDR3 nucleotides: TGTGCCAGCAGCTCCCTTGGGACACTCTCCTACGAGCAGTACTTC. Translating gives CASSSLGTLSYEQYF.

The V call is TRBV5-1, the J call TRBJ1-1, with TRBD1 as a possible D gene (5 bases). The CDR3 has 13 residues. The V end was cut by 0 bases, the J end by 7 bases, with 10 bases between. CDR1 is SGHRS and CDR2 is YFSETQ in the germline V gene. The DNA for the CDR3 is TGCGCCAGCAGCTTGGAAGGGGCAATTGAAGCTTTCTTT. Translation: CASSLEGAIEAFF. The full variable domain, rest sourced from reference TRBV5-1 and TRBJ1-1, is KAGVTQTPRYLIKTRGQQVTLSCSPISGHRSVSWYQQTPGQGLQFLFEYFSETQRNKGNFPGRFSGRQFSNSRSEMNVSTLELGDSALYLCASSLEGAIEAFFGQGTRLTVV.